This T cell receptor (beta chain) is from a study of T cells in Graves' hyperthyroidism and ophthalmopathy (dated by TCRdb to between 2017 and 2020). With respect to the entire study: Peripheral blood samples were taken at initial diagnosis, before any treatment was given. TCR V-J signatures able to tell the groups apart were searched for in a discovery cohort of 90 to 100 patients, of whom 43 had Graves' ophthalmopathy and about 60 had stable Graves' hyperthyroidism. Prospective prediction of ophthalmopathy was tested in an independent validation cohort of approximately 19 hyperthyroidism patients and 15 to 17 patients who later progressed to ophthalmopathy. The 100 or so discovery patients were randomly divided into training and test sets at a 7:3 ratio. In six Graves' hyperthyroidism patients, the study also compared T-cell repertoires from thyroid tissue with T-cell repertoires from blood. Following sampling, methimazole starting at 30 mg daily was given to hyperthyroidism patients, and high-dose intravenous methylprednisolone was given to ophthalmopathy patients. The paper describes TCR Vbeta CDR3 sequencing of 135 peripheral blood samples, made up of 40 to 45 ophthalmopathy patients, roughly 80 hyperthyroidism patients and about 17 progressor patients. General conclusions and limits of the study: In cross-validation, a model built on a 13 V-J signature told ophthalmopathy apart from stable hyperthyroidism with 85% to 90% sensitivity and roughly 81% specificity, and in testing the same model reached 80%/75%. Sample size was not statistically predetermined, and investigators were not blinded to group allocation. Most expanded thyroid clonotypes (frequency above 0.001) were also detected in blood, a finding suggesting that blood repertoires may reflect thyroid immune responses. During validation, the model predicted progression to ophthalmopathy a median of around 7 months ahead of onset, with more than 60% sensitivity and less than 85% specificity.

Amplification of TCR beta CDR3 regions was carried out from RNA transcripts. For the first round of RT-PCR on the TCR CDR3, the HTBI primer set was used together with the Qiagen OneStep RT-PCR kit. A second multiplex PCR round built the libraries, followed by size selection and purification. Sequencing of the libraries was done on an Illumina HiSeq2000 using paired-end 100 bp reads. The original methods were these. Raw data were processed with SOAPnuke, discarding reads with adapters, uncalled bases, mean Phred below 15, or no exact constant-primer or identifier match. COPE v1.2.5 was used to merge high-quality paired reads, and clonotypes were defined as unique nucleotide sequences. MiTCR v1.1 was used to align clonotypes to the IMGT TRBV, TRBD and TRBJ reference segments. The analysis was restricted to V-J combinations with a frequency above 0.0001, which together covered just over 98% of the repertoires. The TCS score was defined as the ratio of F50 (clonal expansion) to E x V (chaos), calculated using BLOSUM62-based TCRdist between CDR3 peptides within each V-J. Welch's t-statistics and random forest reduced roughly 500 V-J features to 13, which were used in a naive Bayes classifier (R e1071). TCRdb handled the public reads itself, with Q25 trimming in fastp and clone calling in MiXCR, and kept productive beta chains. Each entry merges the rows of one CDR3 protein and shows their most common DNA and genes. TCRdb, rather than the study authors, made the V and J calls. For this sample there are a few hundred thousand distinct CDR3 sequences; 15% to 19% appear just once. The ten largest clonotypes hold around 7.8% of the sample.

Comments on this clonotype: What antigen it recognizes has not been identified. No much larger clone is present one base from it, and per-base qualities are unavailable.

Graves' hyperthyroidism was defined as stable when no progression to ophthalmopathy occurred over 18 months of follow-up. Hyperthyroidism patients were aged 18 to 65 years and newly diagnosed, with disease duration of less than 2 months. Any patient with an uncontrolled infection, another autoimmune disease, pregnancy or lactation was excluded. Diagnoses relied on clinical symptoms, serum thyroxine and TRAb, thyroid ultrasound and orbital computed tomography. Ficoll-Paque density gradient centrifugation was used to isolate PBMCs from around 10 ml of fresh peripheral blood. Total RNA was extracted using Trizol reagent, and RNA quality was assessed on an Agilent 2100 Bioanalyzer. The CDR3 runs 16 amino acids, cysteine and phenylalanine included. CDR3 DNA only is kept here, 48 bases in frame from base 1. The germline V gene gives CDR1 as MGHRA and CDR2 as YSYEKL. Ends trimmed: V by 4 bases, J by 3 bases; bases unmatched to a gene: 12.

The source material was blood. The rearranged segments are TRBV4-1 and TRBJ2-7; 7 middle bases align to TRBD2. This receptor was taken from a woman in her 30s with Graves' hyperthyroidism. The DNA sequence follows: TGCGCCAGCAGCCCAGATCCGGCGACTAGCTTCTACGAGCAGTACTTC. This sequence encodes CASSPDPATSFYEQYF.